This T cell receptor beta chain comes out of a study of blood T cells in healthy people across ages. This CDR3 has 13 amino acids. A second PCR of about 7 to 12 cycles used a sample-barcoded 5' primer and a J-beta primer mix. TCRdb independently ran MiXCR on the 5' RACE reads; one entry per CDR3 protein. The sample shows about 1.6 million distinct CDR3 sequences, around 35% of them seen only once. The sequencing sample was made of blood. The source is a woman in her twenties or thirties in good health. The chain links TRBV21-1 to TRBJ2-4. TRBV21-1 is annotated as a pseudogene. CDR3 loop: CASSKEDRNIQYF. CDR3 nucleotide sequence: TGTGCCAGCAGCAAAGAGGACAGAAACATTCAGTACTTC.